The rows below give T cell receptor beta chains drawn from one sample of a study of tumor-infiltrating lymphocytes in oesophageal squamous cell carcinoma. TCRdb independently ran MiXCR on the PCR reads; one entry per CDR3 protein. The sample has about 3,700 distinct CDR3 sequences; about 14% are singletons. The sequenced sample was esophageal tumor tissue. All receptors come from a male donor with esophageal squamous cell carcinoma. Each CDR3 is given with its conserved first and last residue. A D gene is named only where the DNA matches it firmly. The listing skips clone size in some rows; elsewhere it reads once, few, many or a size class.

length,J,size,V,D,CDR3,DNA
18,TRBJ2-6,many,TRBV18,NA,CASSPPISRGSGANVLTF,TGTGCCAGCTCACCACCGATATCCAGGGGATCTGGGGCCAACGTCCTGACTTTC
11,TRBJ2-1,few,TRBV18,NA,CASSPLYEQFF,TGTGCCAGCTCACCTCTTTATGAGCAGTTCTTC
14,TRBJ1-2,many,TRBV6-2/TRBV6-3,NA,CASSHAQVPYGYTF,TGTGCCAGCAGTCATGCCCAGGTTCCCTATGGCTACACCTTC
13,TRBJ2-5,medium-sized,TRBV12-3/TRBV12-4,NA,CASSLWDQETQYF,TGTGCCAGCAGTTTGTGGGATCAAGAGACCCAGTACTTC
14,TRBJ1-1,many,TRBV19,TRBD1,CASSTGQLNTEAFF,TGTGCCAGTAGTACGGGACAGCTGAACACTGAAGCTTTCTTT
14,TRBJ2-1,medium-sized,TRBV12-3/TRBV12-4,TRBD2,CASRASGGAFEQFF,TGTGCCAGCAGGGCTAGCGGGGGGGCTTTTGAGCAGTTCTTC
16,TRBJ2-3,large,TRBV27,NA,CASSPWGDGYTDTQYF,TGTGCCAGCAGTCCTTGGGGGGACGGGTACACAGATACGCAGTATTTT
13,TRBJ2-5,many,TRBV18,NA,CASSPRRGETQYF,TGTGCCAGCTCACCACGGCGCGGGGAGACCCAGTACTTC
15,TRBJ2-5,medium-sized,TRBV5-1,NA,CASSPRPGGWETQYF,TGCGCCAGCAGCCCCAGGCCGGGGGGCTGGGAGACCCAGTACTTC
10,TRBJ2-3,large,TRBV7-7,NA,CASSTDTQYF,TGTGCTAGCAGCACAGATACGCAGTATTTT
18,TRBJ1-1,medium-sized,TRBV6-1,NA,CASRLYGQGAQSNTEAFF,TGTGCCAGCAGACTCTATGGGCAGGGCGCGCAATCGAACACTGAAGCTTTCTTT
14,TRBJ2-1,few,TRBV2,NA,CASSIGQFKVEQFF,TGTGCCAGCAGTATAGGACAGTTTAAGGTTGAGCAGTTCTTC
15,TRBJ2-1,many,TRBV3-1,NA,CASSHRAGAGGEQFF,TGTGCCAGCAGCCATCGCGCGGGGGCAGGGGGTGAGCAGTTCTTC
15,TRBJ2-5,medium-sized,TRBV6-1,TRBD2,CASSSLAGGMETQYF,TGTGCCAGCAGTTCATTAGCGGGGGGGATGGAGACCCAGTACTTC
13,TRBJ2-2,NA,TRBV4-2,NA,CASSQDEGRELFF,TGTGCCAGCAGCCAGGACGAGGGCCGGGAGCTGTTTTTT
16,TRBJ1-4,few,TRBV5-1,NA,CASSPQGSATNEKLFF,TGCGCCAGCAGCCCACAGGGTTCCGCAACTAATGAAAAACTGTTTTTT
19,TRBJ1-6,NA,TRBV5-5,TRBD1,CASSLGQGARGTYNSPLHF,TGTGCCAGCAGCTTGGGGCAGGGGGCGCGGGGGACCTATAATTCACCCCTCCACTTT
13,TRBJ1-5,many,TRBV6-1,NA,CASSDTFDQPQHF,TGTGCCAGCAGTGACACCTTTGATCAGCCCCAGCATTTT
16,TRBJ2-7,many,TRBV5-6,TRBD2,CASSLAEWGGAHEQYF,TGTGCCAGCAGCTTGGCCGAATGGGGAGGGGCGCACGAGCAGTACTTC
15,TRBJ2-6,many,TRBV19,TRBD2,CASAGEGTGANVLTF,TGTGCCAGCGCCGGGGAGGGGACCGGGGCCAACGTCCTGACTTTC
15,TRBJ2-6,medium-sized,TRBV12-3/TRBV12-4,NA,CASSLAGSGANVLTF,TGTGCCAGCAGTTTAGCGGGCTCTGGGGCCAACGTCCTGACTTTC
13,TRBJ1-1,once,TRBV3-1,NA,CASSQVTGTEAFF,TGTGCCAGCAGCCAAGTAACAGGGACGGAAGCTTTCTTT
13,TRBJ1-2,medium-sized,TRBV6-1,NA,CASSVRDLLGYTF,TGTGCCAGCAGTGTCCGGGACCTCCTTGGCTACACCTTC
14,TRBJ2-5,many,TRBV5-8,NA,CASSFIGGTETQYF,TGTGCCAGCAGCTTTATTGGGGGGACGGAGACCCAGTACTTC
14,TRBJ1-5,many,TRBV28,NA,CASSLWESNQPQHF,TGTGCCAGCAGTTTATGGGAGAGCAATCAGCCCCAGCATTTT
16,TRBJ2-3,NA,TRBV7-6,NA,CARSLESGYSYGEQVF,TGTGCCAGGAGCCTCGAGAGCGGGTACTCCTACGGTGAGCAGGTCTTC
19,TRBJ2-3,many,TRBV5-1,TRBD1,CASSLSRDRGLMGTDTQYF,TGCGCCAGCAGCTTGTCCCGGGACAGGGGGCTGATGGGCACAGATACGCAGTATTTT
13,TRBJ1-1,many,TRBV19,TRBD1,CASSMGQFTEAFF,TGTGCCAGTAGTATGGGACAGTTCACTGAAGCTTTCTTT
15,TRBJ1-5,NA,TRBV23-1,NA,CASTQTSRGNQPQHF,TGCGCCAGCACCCAAACTTCACGAGGCAATCAGCCCCAGCATTTT
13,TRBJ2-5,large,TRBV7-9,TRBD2,CASSSGGSETQYF,TGTGCCAGCAGCTCGGGGGGTTCAGAGACCCAGTACTTC
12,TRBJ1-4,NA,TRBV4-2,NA,CASSPEGEKLFF,TGTGCCAGCAGCCCCGAGGGGGAAAAACTGTTTTTT
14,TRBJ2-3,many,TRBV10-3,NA,CAISVQTSTDTQYF,TGTGCCATCAGTGTACAGACTAGCACAGATACGCAGTATTTT
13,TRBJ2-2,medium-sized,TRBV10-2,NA,CASEPEITGELFF,TGCGCCAGCGAACCGGAGATCACCGGGGAGCTGTTTTTT
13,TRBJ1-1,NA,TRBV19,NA,CASSYGPNTEAFF,TGTGCCAGTTCCTATGGACCAAACACTGAAGCTTTCTTT
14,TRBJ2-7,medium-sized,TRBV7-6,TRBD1,CASSLDGTGEEQYF,TGTGCCAGCAGCTTAGACGGGACAGGCGAAGAGCAGTACTTC
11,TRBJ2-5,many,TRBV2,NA,CASHLGETQYF,TGTGCCAGCCACTTGGGTGAGACCCAGTACTTC
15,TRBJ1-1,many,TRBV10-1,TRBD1,CASSEGQVSNTEAFF,TGCGCCAGCAGTGAAGGACAGGTCTCGAACACTGAAGCTTTCTTT
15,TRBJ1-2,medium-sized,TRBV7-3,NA,CASSLTGSGSDGYTF,TGTGCCAGCAGCTTAACGGGGTCAGGGAGCGATGGCTACACCTTC
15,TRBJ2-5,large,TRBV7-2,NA,CASSKGAGRRETQYF,TGTGCCAGCAGCAAGGGGGCGGGGCGGCGTGAGACCCAGTACTTC
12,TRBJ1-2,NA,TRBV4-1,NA,CARSQSGDGYTF,TGTGCCAGGAGCCAATCAGGGGATGGCTACACCTTC
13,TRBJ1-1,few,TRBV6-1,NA,CASSYYTNTEAFF,TGTGCCAGCAGTTATTATACGAACACTGAAGCTTTCTTT
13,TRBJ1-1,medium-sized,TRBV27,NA,CASSPIAAPEAFF,TGTGCCAGCAGCCCCATAGCCGCTCCTGAAGCTTTCTTT
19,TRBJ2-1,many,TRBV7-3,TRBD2,CASSTSGGTSGGALNEQFF,TGTGCCAGCAGCACCTCCGGCGGGACTAGCGGGGGGGCTTTGAATGAGCAGTTCTTC
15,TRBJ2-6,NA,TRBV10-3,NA,CASHSHRAVNSPLHF,TGTGCCAGCCACTCTCATCGGGCTGTCAATTCACCCCTCCACTTC
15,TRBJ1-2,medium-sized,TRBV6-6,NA,CASSYLPGPNYGYTF,TGTGCCAGCAGTTACCTCCCAGGGCCTAACTATGGCTACACCTTC
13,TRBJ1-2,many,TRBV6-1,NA,CASRQGVGYGYTF,TGTGCCAGCAGGCAAGGGGTTGGCTATGGCTACACCTTC
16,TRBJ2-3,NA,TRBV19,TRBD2,CASSSGLAREEDTQYF,TGTGCCAGTAGTTCGGGACTAGCGAGGGAGGAGGATACGCAGTATTTT
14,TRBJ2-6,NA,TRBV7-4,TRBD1,CASSSLDRGGGYAF,TGTGCCAGCAGCTCTTTAGACAGGGGAGGTGGGTACGCCTTC
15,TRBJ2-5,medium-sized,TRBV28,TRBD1,CASSLSTGGETGFYF,TGTGCCAGCAGTTTATCGACAGGGGGAGAGACCGGTTTCTACTTC
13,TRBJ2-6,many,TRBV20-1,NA,CSARTSGANVLTF,TGCAGTGCTAGAACTTCTGGGGCCAACGTCCTGACTTTC
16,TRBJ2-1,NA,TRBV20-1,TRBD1,CSARDQGVSPYNEQFF,TGCAGTGCTAGAGATCAGGGGGTATCGCCCTACAATGAGCAGTTCTTC
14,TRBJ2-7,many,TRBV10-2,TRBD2,CASSAFSGNYEQYF,TGCGCCAGCAGTGCCTTTAGCGGGAACTACGAGCAGTACTTC
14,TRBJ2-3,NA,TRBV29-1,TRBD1,CSTLGTGGADTQYF,TGCAGCACCCTGGGGACAGGGGGTGCAGATACGCAGTATTTT
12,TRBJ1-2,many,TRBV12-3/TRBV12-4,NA,CASSLMGYGYTF,TGTGCCAGCAGTCTCATGGGCTATGGCTACACCTTC
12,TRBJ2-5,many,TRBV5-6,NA,CASSGDQETQYF,TGTGCCAGCAGCGGGGACCAAGAGACCCAGTACTTC
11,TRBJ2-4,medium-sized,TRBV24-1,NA,CATSVSNIQYF,TGTGCCACCAGTGTCTCGAACATTCAGTACTTC
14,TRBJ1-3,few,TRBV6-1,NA,CASSGVLGGNTIYF,TGTGCCAGCAGTGGAGTCCTGGGGGGAAACACCATATATTTT
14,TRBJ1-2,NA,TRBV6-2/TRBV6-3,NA,CASRYLQPPYGYTF,TGCGCCAGCAGATATTTACAGCCCCCCTATGGCTACACCTTC
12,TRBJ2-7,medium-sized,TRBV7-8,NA,CASSSDDHEQYF,TGTGCCAGCAGCTCGGACGACCACGAGCAGTACTTC